This entry is about one T cell receptor (beta chain). Its antigen remains unidentified. The record originates from a study of cytomegalovirus exposure and HLA in healthy donors. Points from the study as a whole: Diagnosis of cytomegalovirus status made by the classifier reportedly showed high specificity and sensitivity.

Vbeta (60) and Jbeta (13) primers were used in the PCR. The protocol was immunoSEQ multiplex PCR, while the TCRdb copy is restricted to in-frame clones and leaves out a portion. Among 100,000 to 120,000 clones listed, around 70% were seen once. Nominally healthy donors provided the samples, though records likely missed some immune exposures. Source material: PBMCs. The clonotype comes from a man younger than 45 in good health and CMV-seronegative.

CDR3 sequence reads: CATLREQGADQPQHF. CDR3 sequence (DNA): TGTGCCACCTTGAGGGAGCAGGGGGCAGATCAGCCCCAGCATTTT. The chain uses TRBV6-1 and TRBJ1-5, with 8 bases lining up with TRBD1. Germline V gives CDR1 MNHNS, CDR2 SASEGT. The junction had 13 bases not matched to a gene; V was cut back by 10 bases and J by 5 bases. This CDR3 contains 15 residues.